This TCR beta chain was observed in a study of blood T cell repertoires in COVID-19. Study context: From T cells, B-cell-depleted T cells, or PBMCs came the material, which was cDNA or gDNA.

This CDR3 contains 15 residues. V was shortened by 1 base and J by 11 bases, with 18 bases between the two germline ends. The germline CDR1 and CDR2 sequences are MDHEN and SYDVKM. In the original processing: How many nucleated cells were present was estimated from reference gene primer amplification. TCRdb's copy holds only in-frame clones and misses some; the assay was immunoSEQ multiplex PCR. That table gives V, J and clone size, and the DNA gave D and trimming. The sample has some 240,000 clones, 70% to 85% seen once. The chain employs TRBV28 and TRBJ1-3, with D possibly being TRBD1 (5 bases). The TCR originated in a middle-aged woman who had recovered from COVID-19. Specimen: peripheral blood. The DNA of the CDR3 is TGTGCCAGCAGTTTATCGGCAGGGTTAGGTTTGGCCATATATTTT. It codes for CASSLSAGLGLAIYF.